These 19 T cell receptor beta chains were sequenced from one sample in a study of cytomegalovirus exposure and HLA in healthy donors. Both 60 Vbeta primers and 13 Jbeta primers went into the PCR. Some clones are missing from TCRdb's copy, which holds only in-frame ones; the method was immunoSEQ multiplex PCR. This sample has about 160,000 clones; approximately 80% occur once, and the top ten carry approximately 1.5%. The specimen sequenced was PBMCs. Receptor source: a woman younger than 30 in good health and CMV-seronegative.

This chain connects TRBV2 to TRBJ2-5; no reliable D call. From germline, CDR1 is SNHLY and CDR2 FYNNEI. The V end lost 6 bases, the J end lost 5 bases, and 13 bases lay between the germline ends. This CDR3 comprises 13 residues. The CDR3, as DNA: TGTGCCAGCAGGGCCTCCATCGGGGAGACCCAGTACTTC. This sequence encodes CASRASIGETQYF.

The chain has TRBV2 and TRBJ1-1, with D unresolved. Looked up from germline, CDR1 is SNHLY and CDR2 is FYNNEI. There are 12 residues in the CDR3. V was clipped by 6 bases and J by 7 bases, with 12 bases between them. The CDR3 loop reads CASREGSSEAFF. CDR3 DNA sequence: TGTGCCAGCAGAGAGGGATCGAGTGAAGCTTTCTTT.

V gene TRBV6-1 combines with J gene TRBJ1-1, with 7 bases fitting TRBD1. V was pared by 4 bases and J by 5 bases, with 10 bases of the junction left unmatched. Germline CDR1 is MNHNS and CDR2 is SASEGT. The CDR3 has 15 residues. The CDR3 coding sequence is TGTGCCAGCAGTGCGGAGGGACAGACGGGGACTGAAGCTTTCTTT. This translates into CASSAEGQTGTEAFF.

The chain couples TRBV6-5 to TRBJ1-1; a weak D match, TRBD1 (5 bases). This CDR3 contains 13 residues. V lost 5 bases to trimming and J lost 5 bases, with 12 bases between them. Germline values: CDR1 MNHEY, CDR2 SVGAGI. CDR3 in amino acids: CASSMGGVTEAFF. The CDR3 DNA follows: TGTGCCAGCAGTATGGGAGGGGTGACTGAAGCTTTCTTT.

This clone was seen more than once but under ten times. The chain is built from TRBV7-8 and TRBJ2-7; perhaps TRBD2 as D (6 bases). Germline CDR1 SGHVS, CDR2 FQNEAQ. Deletions cut 6 bases from V and 6 bases from J, with 21 bases between. The CDR3 consists of 15 residues. The CDR3 region has the DNA TGTGCCAGCAGGCAAGGACGAGGGAGGTCCCTCGAGCAGTACTTC. It specifies CASRQGRGRSLEQYF.

About this clone itself: One end of the junction fails to match germline, which may point to a read error. This chain joins TRBV2 and TRBJ2-2; a possible D gene is TRBD2 (7 bases). This CDR3 is built from 17 residues. Germline loops: CDR1 SNHLY, CDR2 FYNNEI. CDR3 loop: CASCCRGAGVNTRELFF. DNA of the CDR3: TGTGCCAGCTGCTGCCGGGGGGCGGGGGTGAACACCAGGGAGCTGTTTTTT.

The chain couples TRBV19 to TRBJ2-2; 7 bases map to TRBD1. The CDR3 totals 16 residues. Looked up from germline, CDR1 is LNHDA and CDR2 is SQIVND (reference sequence). With 5 bases clipped from V and 5 bases from J, the junction kept 11 bases outside the gene matches. CDR3 sequence: CASSRQGGVLTGELFF. The CDR3 region has the DNA TGTGCCAGTAGTCGCCAAGGGGGCGTACTTACCGGGGAGCTGTTTTTT.

The chain uses TRBV29-1 and TRBJ1-1; D possibly corresponds to TRBD1 (6 bases). Germline CDR1 is SQVTM and CDR2 is ANQGSEA. Deletions cut 4 bases from V and 5 bases from J, with 11 bases between. CDR3 length equals 12 residues. For the CDR3, the DNA is TGCAGCGTTGCTAGGGGGGGGACTGAAGCTTTCTTT. Protein: CSVARGGTEAFF. Full variable domain (missing parts from reference TRBV29-1 and TRBJ1-1): SAVISQKPSRDICQRGTSLTIQCQVDSQVTMMFWYRQQPGQSLTLIATANQGSEATYESGFVIDKFPISRPNLTFSTLTVSNMSPEDSSIYLCSVARGGTEAFFGQGTRLTVV.

V is TRBV11-2 and J is TRBJ2-1, with 10 bases lining up with TRBD1. Germline V CDR1 and CDR2: SGHAT, FQNNGV. CDR3 length equals 17 residues. V was pared by 5 bases and J by 3 bases, with 10 bases of the junction left unmatched. The CDR3 nucleotides are TGTGCCAGCAGCGCTCGAGCCGGGACAGGGGTCTACAATGAGCAGTTCTTC. Amino acids: CASSARAGTGVYNEQFF.

The chain carries TRBV11-2 and TRBJ2-7; the match to TRBD1 covers 8 bases. This CDR3 is built from 14 residues. Germline CDR1 is SGHAT and CDR2 is FQNNGV. The V gene end was trimmed by 5 bases and the J gene end by 2 bases; junction bases not matched to a gene: 5. In DNA form, the CDR3 reads TGTGCCAGCAGCCCCGGGACAGGCCCCTACGAGCAGTACTTC. This translates into CASSPGTGPYEQYF.

The rearrangement links TRBV21-1 to TRBJ2-2; the table's TRBD2 call for D was not verified on the DNA. TRBV21-1 is an annotated pseudogene. The CDR3 covers 16 residues. CDR3 loop: CASSISIGGNTGELFF. The CDR3 coding sequence is TGTGCCAGCAGCATATCAATAGGAGGGAACACCGGGGAGCTGTTTTTT.

The chain carries TRBV5-1 and TRBJ2-1, with 8 bases aligning to TRBD2. Germline V gives CDR1 SGHRS, CDR2 YFSETQ. Trimming took 4 bases from V and 5 from J; bases not matched to a gene: 23. The CDR3 is 20 amino acids. This CDR3 reads CASSPGVAGGPLLLHNEQFF. CDR3 in DNA: TGCGCCAGCAGCCCTGGAGTGGCGGGGGGCCCCCTACTACTACACAATGAGCAGTTCTTC.

This clone was seen a few times. J is TRBJ1-2 and V is TRBV30, with D tentatively TRBD1 (6 bases). Trimming cost V 0 bases and J 5 bases, with 13 bases left between them. Germline CDR1 GTSNPN, CDR2 SVGIG (reference sequence). This CDR3 region has 14 residues. CDR3 in amino acids: CAWSVQGFVYGYTF. The CDR3 DNA follows: TGTGCCTGGAGTGTACAGGGATTTGTGTATGGCTACACCTTC.

The J gene is TRBJ1-1, the V gene TRBV6-5; possibly TRBD1 for D (6 bases). Germline V lookup: CDR1 MNHEY, CDR2 SVGAGI. The CDR3 contains 15 residues. Trimming stripped 3 bases from V and 5 bases from J, with 16 bases between. The CDR3 region has the DNA TGTGCCAGCAGTTATCCATCAGGGGCTGGGACTGAAGCTTTCTTT. It codes for CASSYPSGAGTEAFF.

The chain joins TRBV18 to TRBJ1-6; D remains ambiguous. The CDR3 contains 14 residues. The V gene lost 3 bases and the J gene lost 11 bases, with 14 bases spanning the gap. Germline V CDR1 and CDR2: KGHSH, LQKENI. For the CDR3, the DNA is TGTGCCAGCTCACCGGGCCCCGTAGAAGCACCCCTCCACTTT. Protein product: CASSPGPVEAPLHF.

The rearrangement uses TRBV18 and TRBJ2-5; 7 bases match TRBD2. This CDR3 region has 12 residues. V lost 5 bases, J lost 5 bases, and 2 bases stayed unmatched. The germline CDR1 and CDR2 sequences are KGHSH and LQKENI. The CDR3 DNA sequence: TGTGCCAGCTCATCCGGGAGGGAGACCCAGTACTTC. Protein sequence: CASSSGRETQYF.

The CDR3 here is CSTRLAVYNEQFF. The CDR3 DNA is TGCAGCACCAGACTAGCGGTCTACAATGAGCAGTTCTTC. This sequence joins TRBV29-1 and TRBJ2-1, with 9 bases matching TRBD2. The CDR3 loop spans 13 amino acids. Germline CDR1 and CDR2: SQVTM and ANQGSEA. Trimming at V came to 8 bases and at J to 3 bases, leaving 5 bases not matched to a gene.

The chain couples TRBV5-8 to TRBJ2-2, with TRBD1 matching 8 bases. Trimming cost V 5 bases and J 1 base; bases outside gene matches: 10. CDR1 is SGHTS, CDR2 YDEGEE, per germline. The CDR3 runs 17 residues. CDR3 residues: CASSLHAGQGNTGELFF. The CDR3 DNA sequence: TGTGCCAGCAGTTTGCACGCCGGACAGGGGAACACCGGGGAGCTGTTTTTT.

The rearrangement uses TRBV19 and TRBJ1-4; D may be TRBD1 (6 bases). V lost 5 bases, J lost 7 bases, and 17 bases lay in between. The V gene's germline CDR1 is LNHDA and CDR2 SQIVND (reference sequence). There are 15 residues in the CDR3. This chain's CDR3 is CASSPDTGSGEKLFF. CDR3 nucleotide sequence: TGTGCCAGTAGTCCAGATACAGGGTCGGGTGAAAAACTGTTTTTT.